Below are 14 T cell receptor beta chains sequenced from a single sample in a study of T-cell memory formation after mild COVID-19 (dated by TCRdb to the early 2020s). The method behind the library was 5' RACE. Sequencing used an Illumina NovaSeq 6000. TCRdb reprocessing: public reads trimmed at Q25 with fastp, clones called with MiXCR, in-frame beta chains kept. Rows with a matching CDR3 protein are joined into one entry that keeps the most common DNA and genes. In all, the sample holds tens of thousands of distinct CDR3 sequences, and about 7.4% of those were seen once. Roughly 13% of the sample comes from the top ten. The sample taken for sequencing was PBMCs or a T cell subset sorted from them (not recorded which). These TCRs come from an adult woman who had mild COVID-19 (a few samples of this study predate the infection). The sample titles of this study are shuffled in the database, so cell type and time point are left out; the donor was told from shared clones.

This clonotype was counted at least ten times. The rearrangement joins TRBV5-1 to TRBJ2-2; 7 bases are shared with TRBD1. The CDR3 sequence is 16 residues long. The germline CDR1 and CDR2 sequences are SGHRS and YFSETQ. With V trimmed by 4 bases and J by 7 bases, 13 bases remained unmatched. CDR3 sequence reads: CASSIRGRELVGELFF. The CDR3 DNA sequence: TGCGCCAGCAGCATAAGGGGGCGCGAGCTTGTCGGGGAGCTGTTTTTT. Together with reference TRBV5-1 and TRBJ2-2, the CDR3 gives the full variable domain: KAGVTQTPRYLIKTRGQQVTLSCSPISGHRSVSWYQQTPGQGLQFLFEYFSETQRNKGNFPGRFSGRQFSNSRSEMNVSTLELGDSALYLCASSIRGRELVGELFFGEGSRLTVL.

This clonotype was observed at least ten times. The V and J genes are TRBV5-4 and TRBJ1-2; perhaps TRBD1 as D (5 bases). The V gene's germline CDR1 is SGHNT and CDR2 YYREEE (reference sequence). V lost 0 bases and J 4 bases, leaving 13 bases between the germline ends. CDR3 length: 15 amino acids. CDR3 nucleotide sequence: TGTGCCAGCAGCTTGGACGGGGGGGTTGGCTATGGCTACACCTTC. Protein: CASSLDGGVGYGYTF.

This clonotype was detected many times. This chain joins TRBV5-1 and TRBJ2-7; D remains unclear. Looked up from germline, CDR1 is SGHRS and CDR2 is YFSETQ. V lost 4 bases, J lost 2 bases, and 25 bases lay in between. This CDR3 is 18 amino acids long. Here the CDR3 reads CASSTEPIRAFSAYEQYF. The CDR3, as DNA: TGCGCCAGCAGCACCGAACCCATCCGGGCCTTCTCAGCCTACGAGCAGTACTTC.

This clonotype was counted many times. The rearrangement uses TRBV24-1 and TRBJ2-1; perhaps D is TRBD1 or TRBD2 (5 bases each). CDR3 length: 16 amino acids. Trimming removed 3 bases at V and 8 bases at J, with 19 bases between. Germline assignment: CDR1 KGHDR and CDR2 SFDVKD. The CDR3 sequence is CATSDADRDRGHEQFF. DNA for the CDR3: TGTGCCACCAGTGATGCGGACCGGGACCGCGGGCATGAGCAGTTCTTC.

This clonotype was recorded many times. The chain carries TRBV2 and TRBJ1-2; D might be TRBD1 (5 bases). Germline CDR1 reads SNHLY; CDR2 reads FYNNEI. V was cut by 3 bases and J by 4 bases, with 15 bases left in between. CDR3 size: 15 residues. CDR3 region: CASSEEGILGYGYTF. Here the CDR3 DNA reads TGTGCCAGCAGTGAGGAGGGGATCCTAGGCTATGGCTACACCTTC.

The sample holds many counts of this clonotype. V gene TRBV20-1 combines with J gene TRBJ1-2, with D possibly matching TRBD1 (6 bases). The CDR3 has 14 amino acids. Germline assignment: CDR1 DFQATT and CDR2 SNEGSKA (reference sequence). The germline V and J ends were trimmed by 3 bases and 6 bases, with 17 bases remaining between them. CDR3 in amino acids: CSASKLGAANGYTF. The CDR3 region has the DNA TGCAGTGCTAGCAAGCTGGGGGCGGCGAATGGCTACACCTTC.

This clonotype was counted ten times or more. The rearrangement links TRBV4-1 to TRBJ2-5, with D possibly being TRBD2 (7 bases). V was shortened by 0 bases and J by 4 bases, with 15 bases between the two germline ends. The CDR3 is 16 residues long. The germline gives CDR1 MGHRA, CDR2 YSYEKL. CDR3 sequence reads: CASSQERGSGAETQYF. CDR3 DNA sequence: TGCGCCAGCAGCCAAGAAAGGGGGAGCGGGGCAGAGACCCAGTACTTC.

The chain links TRBV4-3 to TRBJ2-1, with D hard to call. CDR1 is LGHNA and CDR2 is YSLEER in the germline V gene. V was shortened by 1 base and J by 0 bases, with 10 bases between the two germline ends. The CDR3 is 16 amino acids. The CDR3 DNA reads as TGCGCCAGCAGCCAAGGGTTAACCCTCTCCTACAATGAGCAGTTCTTC. Translation: CASSQGLTLSYNEQFF.

Many counts were recorded for this clonotype. The chain carries TRBV9 and TRBJ2-7; no reliable D call. Trimming pared 4 bases from V and 0 bases from J, leaving 11 bases between. Germline CDR1 is SGDLS and CDR2 is YYNGEE. The CDR3 spans 14 residues. Here the CDR3 DNA reads TGTGCCAGCAGCCCCCGCTTAGGCTCCTACGAGCAGTACTTC. Translating it yields CASSPRLGSYEQYF.

The chain employs TRBV18 and TRBJ1-1; no reliable D call. The CDR3 is made up of 14 amino acids. Germline V gene sequence: CDR1 KGHSH, CDR2 LQKENI. V dropped 2 bases and J dropped 7 bases, with 14 bases sitting between them. Here the CDR3 reads CASSPTASIGEAFF. The DNA of the CDR3 is TGTGCCAGCTCACCAACGGCCTCAATCGGTGAAGCTTTCTTT.

This clonotype occurred many times. The rearrangement uses TRBV20-1 and TRBJ2-1; 7 nucleotides agree with TRBD1. Germline loops: CDR1 DFQATT, CDR2 SNEGSKA (reference sequence). The junction had 13 bases not matched to a gene; V was cut back by 4 bases and J by 7 bases. The CDR3 has 15 amino acids. CDR3 sequence reads: CSAKLDRAVSNEQFF. The CDR3 DNA is TGCAGTGCTAAGTTAGACAGGGCTGTTTCGAATGAGCAGTTCTTC.

In its sample, this clonotype was seen many times. The chain carries TRBV20-1 and TRBJ1-1; tentative D call: TRBD1 (5 bases). Germline CDR1 is DFQATT and CDR2 is SNEGSKA (reference sequence). The CDR3 runs 14 residues. Between the trimmed V and J ends, which lost 3 bases and 3 bases, there was a span of 14 bases. CDR3 in amino acids: CSASLGGFDTEAFF. The CDR3 DNA reads TGCAGTGCTAGCTTGGGGGGTTTTGACACTGAAGCTTTCTTT.

This clonotype was counted many times. The chain couples TRBV5-1 to TRBJ1-1, with 7 bases that match TRBD1. Germline V lookup: CDR1 SGHRS, CDR2 YFSETQ. With V trimmed by 4 bases and J by 5 bases, 11 bases remained unmatched. This CDR3 contains 15 residues. The CDR3 sequence is CASSTSTGRQTEAFF. CDR3 sequence (DNA): TGCGCCAGCAGCACCTCGACAGGGCGGCAAACTGAAGCTTTCTTT.

In its sample, this clonotype was seen many times. This CDR3 is CASSEDGAGGPHNEQFF. In nucleotides, the CDR3 is TGTGCCAGCAGTGAGGATGGGGCGGGAGGGCCACACAATGAGCAGTTCTTC. The rearrangement uses TRBV25-1 and TRBJ2-1; 9 bases fit TRBD2. This CDR3 has 17 residues. From germline, CDR1 is MGHDK and CDR2 SYGVNS. J gave up 5 bases and V 3 bases, and 11 bases lay outside the gene matches.